This T cell receptor beta chain originates from a study of blood T cell repertoires in COVID-19. On the study more broadly: Italy, Spain and the United States were the sources of the convalescent and acute COVID-19 samples. PBMCs, B-cell-depleted T cells, or T cells provided the cDNA or gDNA that made up the material.

Profiling relied on immunoSEQ multiplex PCR, and the TCRdb table lists in-frame clones only, not all of them. The profile shows 150,000 to 200,000 clones, 70% to 90% of them singletons. The germline V gene has CDR1 MNHEY and CDR2 SVGAGI. This CDR3 has 14 amino acids. Trimming took off 6 bases at V and 3 bases at J, with 14 bases between the two ends. Allocation to cohorts depended on clinical history reported by the participants. Recovered status applied to Cohort 3 donors who had two consecutive negative PCRs. It also applied to those with clearance or with symptom resolution. The sequencing input was PBMCs or T cells enriched from blood (not recorded which). The V call is TRBV6-5, the J call TRBJ2-5; the D gene is possibly TRBD1 (6 bases). This sequence was found in a woman in her forties or fifties who had recovered from COVID-19. In DNA, the CDR3 is TGTGCCAGCAGGGGTACAGGGTTGGAAGAGACCCAGTACTTC. Its protein is CASRGTGLEETQYF.